What follows are 10 T cell receptor beta chains derived from one specimen sequenced in a study of blood T cell repertoires in COVID-19. TCRdb's table, derived via immunoSEQ multiplex PCR, lists solely in-frame clones and lacks some. The sample carries about 230,000 clones, more than 80% recorded once. The source material was peripheral blood. These receptor sequences come from a woman younger than 45 with COVID-19, enrolled during active disease.

The V gene is TRBV29-1, the J gene TRBJ2-1; 11 bases are a match to TRBD2. Trimming cost V 3 bases and J 4 bases; bases outside gene matches: 11. Germline V gene data show CDR1 as SQVTM and CDR2 as ANQGSEA. CDR3 length: 17 residues. CDR3 bases: TGCAGCGTTGAGATAGGAGGGACTAGCGGACCTTACAATGAGCAGTTCTTC. This gives the protein CSVEIGGTSGPYNEQFF.

This sequence joins TRBV6-2 or TRBV6-3 and TRBJ2-1, with D maybe TRBD2 (5 bases). CDR3 size: 12 residues. V was cut by 5 bases and J by 5 bases, with 7 bases left in between. Germline-derived CDR1 and CDR2 are MNHEY and SVGEGT. DNA for the CDR3: TGTGCCAGCAGTACTAGTAACAATGAGCAGTTCTTC. As protein: CASSTSNNEQFF.

This clone counts as medium-sized. The V and J genes are TRBV21-1 and TRBJ2-7; the DNA was not used to check the table's D call, TRBD2. TRBV21-1 is tagged as a pseudogene. This CDR3 spans 17 amino acids. The CDR3, as DNA: TGTGCCAGCAGCCTACCTAGCGGGTGGCCTCCGGCGCACGAGCAGTACTTC. Its protein product is CASSLPSGWPPAHEQYF.

This clone appeared once. The CDR3, as DNA: TGTGCCAGCAGCCGATCTAGCGGGGGGGGCACAGATACGCAGTATTTT. Its protein is CASSRSSGGGTDTQYF. The chain couples TRBV9 to TRBJ2-3; TRBD2 agrees at 12 bases. V dropped 4 bases and J dropped 1; count of bases not matched to a gene: 4. Germline CDR1 and CDR2: SGDLS and YYNGEE. There are 16 residues in the CDR3.

The chain joins TRBV6-5 to TRBJ2-7; the D gene is possibly TRBD2 (6 bases). V lost 4 bases and J 6 bases, leaving 19 bases between the germline ends. The CDR3 is 15 amino acids. Germline assignment: CDR1 MNHEY and CDR2 SVGAGI. CDR3 nucleotide sequence: TGTGCCAGCAGTTCTAGAGCGGGCTCTCGGCGCGAGCAGTACTTC. Amino acids: CASSSRAGSRREQYF.

This chain joins TRBV29-1 and TRBJ1-1; a weak D match, TRBD1 (6 bases). V shed 5 bases and J shed 3 bases, with 10 bases lying between them. This CDR3 is built from 12 residues. Looked up from germline, CDR1 is SQVTM and CDR2 is ANQGSEA. The DNA for the CDR3 is TGCAGCGTTCCGGACAGATACACTGAAGCTTTCTTT. It encodes CSVPDRYTEAFF.

This sequence joins TRBV7-2 and TRBJ1-1, with 7 bases matching TRBD1. The J segment lost 1 base and the V segment lost 5 bases, leaving 7 bases of the junction unmatched. Germline V gives CDR1 SGHTA, CDR2 FQGNSA. This CDR3 has 15 amino acids. CDR3 residues: CASSEQGPGNTEAFF. CDR3 in DNA: TGTGCCAGCAGCGAACAGGGGCCTGGGAACACTGAAGCTTTCTTT.

The rearrangement links TRBV5-6 to TRBJ1-1; a weak D match, TRBD1 (6 bases). The CDR3 covers 18 residues. CDR1 and CDR2 (germline): SGHDT, YYEEEE. The V end was cut by 5 bases, the J end by 1 base, with 24 bases between. The DNA for the CDR3 is TGTGCCAGCAGGGGCCTGGGGACCACCGGGACACCGAACACTGAAGCTTTCTTT. The encoded protein is CASRGLGTTGTPNTEAFF.

The rearrangement joins TRBV19 to TRBJ2-1, with 9 bases matching TRBD1. Trimming removed 3 bases from V and 3 bases from J; junction bases left unmatched: 3. Germline CDR1 reads LNHDA; CDR2 reads SQIVND (reference sequence). The CDR3 spans 15 residues. The chain's CDR3 is CASSMGQGHYNEQFF. The DNA for the CDR3 is TGTGCCAGTAGTATGGGACAGGGCCACTACAATGAGCAGTTCTTC.

The chain joins TRBV2 to TRBJ1-1; D is possibly TRBD1 (6 bases). Germline V gene data show CDR1 as SNHLY and CDR2 as FYNNEI. The CDR3 has 14 amino acids. V was clipped by 5 bases and J by 3 bases, with 13 bases between them. CDR3 in amino acids: CASSRTVTYTEAFF. Here the CDR3 DNA reads TGTGCCAGCAGTCGGACAGTAACTTACACTGAAGCTTTCTTT.